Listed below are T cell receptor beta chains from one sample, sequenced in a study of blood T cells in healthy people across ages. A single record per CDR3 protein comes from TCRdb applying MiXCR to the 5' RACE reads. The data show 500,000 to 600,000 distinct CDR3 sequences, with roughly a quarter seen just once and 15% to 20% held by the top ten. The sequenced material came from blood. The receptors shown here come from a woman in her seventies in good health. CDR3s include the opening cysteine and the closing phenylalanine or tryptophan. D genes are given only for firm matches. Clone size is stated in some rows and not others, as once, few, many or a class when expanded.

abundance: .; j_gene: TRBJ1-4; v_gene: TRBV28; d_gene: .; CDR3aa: CASISPGHDDKLFF; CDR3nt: TGTGCCAGTATATCACCGGGACACGATGACAAACTGTTTTTT
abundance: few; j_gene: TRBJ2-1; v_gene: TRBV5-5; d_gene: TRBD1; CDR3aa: CASSLGGTGRGNEQFF; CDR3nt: TGTGCCAGCAGCTTGGGGGGGACAGGGAGAGGGAATGAGCAGTTCTTC
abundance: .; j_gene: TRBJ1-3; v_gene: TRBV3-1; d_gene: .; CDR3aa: CASSPIGQRDTIYF; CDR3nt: TGTGCCAGCAGCCCCATAGGGCAAAGGGACACCATATATTTT
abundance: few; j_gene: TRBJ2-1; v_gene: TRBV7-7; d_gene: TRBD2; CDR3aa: CASSWGLAGGHNEQFF; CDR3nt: TGTGCCAGCAGCTGGGGACTAGCGGGGGGACACAATGAGCAGTTCTTC
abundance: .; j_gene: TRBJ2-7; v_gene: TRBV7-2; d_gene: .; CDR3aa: CASSPRTNGTYEQCF; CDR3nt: TGTGCCAGCAGCCCTCGGACTAACGGAACCTACGAGCAGTGCTTC
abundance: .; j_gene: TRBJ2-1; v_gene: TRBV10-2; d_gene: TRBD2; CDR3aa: CASSESTQRGAQFF; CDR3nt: TGCGCCAGCAGTGAGTCGACCCAGCGGGGGGCACAGTTCTTC
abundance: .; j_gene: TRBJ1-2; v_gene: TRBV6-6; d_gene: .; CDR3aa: CASSYEGLSGYTF; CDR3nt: TGTGCCAGCAGTTACGAGGGTCTTAGTGGCTACACCTTC
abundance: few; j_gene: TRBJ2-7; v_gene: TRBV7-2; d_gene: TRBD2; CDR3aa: CASSFLAGGLYEQYF; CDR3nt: TGTGCCAGCAGCTTCCTAGCGGGGGGGCTCTACGAGCAGTACTTC
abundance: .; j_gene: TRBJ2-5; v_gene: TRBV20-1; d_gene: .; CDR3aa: CSARDLAYQETQYF; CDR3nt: TGCAGTGCTAGAGATCTGGCATACCAAGAGACCCAGTACTTC
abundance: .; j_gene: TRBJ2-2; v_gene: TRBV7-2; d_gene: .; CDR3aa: CASSRDSSTGELFF; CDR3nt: TGTGCCAGCAGCCGCGACAGCAGCACCGGGGAGCTGTTTTTT
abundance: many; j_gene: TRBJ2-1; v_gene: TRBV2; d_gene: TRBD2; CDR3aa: CASSEVAGGGGEQFF; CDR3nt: TGTGCCAGCAGTGAAGTAGCGGGGGGGGGTGGTGAGCAGTTCTTC
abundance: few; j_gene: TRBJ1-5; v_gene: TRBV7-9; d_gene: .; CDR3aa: CASSLEAGPQHF; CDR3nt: TGTGCCAGCAGCTTAGAGGCAGGGCCCCAGCATTTT
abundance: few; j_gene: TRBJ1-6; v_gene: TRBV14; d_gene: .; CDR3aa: CASSPRSGLSPLHF; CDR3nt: TGTGCCAGCAGCCCTCGGTCAGGTCTTTCACCCCTCCACTTT
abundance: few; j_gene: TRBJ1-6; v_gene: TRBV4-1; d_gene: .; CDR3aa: CASSQSSGLGNSSLHF; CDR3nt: TGCGCCAGCAGCCAATCATCGGGGCTGGGTAATTCATCCCTCCACTTT
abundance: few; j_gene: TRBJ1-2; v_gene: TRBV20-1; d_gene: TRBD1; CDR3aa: CSATQGAQGYTF; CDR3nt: TGCAGTGCTACCCAGGGGGCGCAGGGCTACACCTTC
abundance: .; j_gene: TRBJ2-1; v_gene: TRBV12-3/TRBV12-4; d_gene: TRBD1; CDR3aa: CASSEAGTDYNEQFF; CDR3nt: TGTGCCAGCAGTGAGGCCGGGACAGACTACAATGAGCAGTTCTTC
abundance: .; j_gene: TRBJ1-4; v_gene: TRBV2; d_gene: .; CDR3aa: CASSLDLANEKLFF; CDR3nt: TGTGCCAGCAGTTTAGACTTAGCTAATGAAAAACTGTTTTTT
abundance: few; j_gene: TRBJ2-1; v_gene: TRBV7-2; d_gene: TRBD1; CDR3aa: CASSLNFRTGELYEQFF; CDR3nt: TGTGCCAGCAGCCTTAACTTCCGGACAGGTGAACTCTATGAGCAGTTCTTC
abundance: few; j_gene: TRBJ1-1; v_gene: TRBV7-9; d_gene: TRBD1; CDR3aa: CASSFRQGLEAFF; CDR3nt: TGTGCCAGCAGCTTCCGACAGGGTCTTGAAGCTTTCTTT
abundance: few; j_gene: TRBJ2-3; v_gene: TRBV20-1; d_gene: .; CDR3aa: CSARAMGDTQYF; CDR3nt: TGCAGTGCTAGAGCGATGGGAGATACGCAGTATTTT
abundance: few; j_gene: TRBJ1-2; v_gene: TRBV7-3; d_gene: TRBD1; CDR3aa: CASSSRDRVAGGYTF; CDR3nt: TGTGCCAGCAGCTCCCGGGACAGGGTCGCAGGTGGCTACACCTTC
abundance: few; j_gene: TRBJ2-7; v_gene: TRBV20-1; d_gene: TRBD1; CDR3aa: CSAIDRGYEQYF; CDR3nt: TGCAGTGCAATCGACAGGGGCTACGAGCAGTACTTC
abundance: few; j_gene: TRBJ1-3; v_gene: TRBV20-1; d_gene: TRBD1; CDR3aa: CSAAGTGGGNTIYF; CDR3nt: TGCAGTGCTGCCGGGACAGGGGGTGGAAACACCATATATTTT
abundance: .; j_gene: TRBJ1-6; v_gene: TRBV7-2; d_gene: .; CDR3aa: CASNIGGSPLHF; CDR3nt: TGTGCCAGCAACATAGGGGGTTCTCCCCTCCACTTT
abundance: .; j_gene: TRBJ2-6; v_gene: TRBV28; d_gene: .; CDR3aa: CASSFLRTALSGANVLAF; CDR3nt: TGTGCCAGCAGTTTCCTGCGGACAGCCCTCTCTGGGGCCAACGTCCTGGCTTTC
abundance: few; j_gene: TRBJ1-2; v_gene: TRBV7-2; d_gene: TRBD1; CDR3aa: CASRQNRGVNYGYTF; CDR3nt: TGTGCCAGCAGGCAAAACAGGGGGGTAAACTATGGCTACACCTTC
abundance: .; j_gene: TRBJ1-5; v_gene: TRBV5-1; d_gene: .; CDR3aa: CASSTEGGLHNQPQHF; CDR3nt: TGCGCCAGCAGCACCGAGGGAGGGTTGCACAATCAGCCCCAGCATTTT
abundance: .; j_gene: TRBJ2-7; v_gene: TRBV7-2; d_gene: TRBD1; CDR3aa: CASSRDRGDLGEQYF; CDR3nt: TGTGCCAGCAGTAGAGACAGGGGGGACCTTGGCGAGCAGTACTTC
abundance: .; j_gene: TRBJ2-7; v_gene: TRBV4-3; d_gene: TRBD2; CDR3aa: CASSQDNGRALEQYF; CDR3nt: TGCGCCAGCAGCCAAGATAACGGGAGGGCGCTCGAGCAGTACTTC
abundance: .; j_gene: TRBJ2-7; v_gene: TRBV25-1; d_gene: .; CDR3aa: CASTNPGTGEQYF; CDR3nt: TGTGCCAGCACAAACCCCGGGACTGGAGAGCAGTACTTC
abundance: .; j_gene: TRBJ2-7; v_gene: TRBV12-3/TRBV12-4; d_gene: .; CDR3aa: CASMDSGADISLYF; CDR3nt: TGTGCCAGCATGGACTCGGGGGCCGATATCTCGTTGTACTTC
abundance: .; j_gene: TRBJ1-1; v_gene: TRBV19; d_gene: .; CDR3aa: CASSMGRVNTEAFF; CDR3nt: TGCGCCAGTAGTATGGGCAGGGTAAACACTGAAGCTTTCTTT
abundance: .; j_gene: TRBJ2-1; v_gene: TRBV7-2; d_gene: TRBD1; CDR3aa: CASSSPTGRNEQFF; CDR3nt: TGTGCCAGCAGTTCTCCGACAGGGCGGAATGAGCAGTTCTTC
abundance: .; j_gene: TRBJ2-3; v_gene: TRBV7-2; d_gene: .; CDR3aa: CASSPSWGSDTQYF; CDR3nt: TGTGCCAGCAGCCCGTCGTGGGGCTCCGATACGCAGTATTTT
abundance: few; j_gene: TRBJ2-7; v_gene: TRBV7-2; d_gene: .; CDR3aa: CASSLALTGPPSSYEQYF; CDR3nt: TGTGCCAGCAGCTTAGCCCTCACCGGGCCCCCGAGCTCCTACGAGCAGTACTTC
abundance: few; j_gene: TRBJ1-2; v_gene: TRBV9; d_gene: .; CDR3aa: CARYGPRWTNCGYTF; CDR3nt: TGTGCCAGATACGGTCCTCGTTGGACTAACTGTGGCTACACCTTC
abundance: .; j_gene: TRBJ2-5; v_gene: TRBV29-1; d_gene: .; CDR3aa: CSVEEGKTQYF; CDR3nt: TGCAGCGTTGAAGAAGGGAAGACCCAGTACTTC
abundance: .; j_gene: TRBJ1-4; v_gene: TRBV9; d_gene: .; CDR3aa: CASSVLSGAATNEKLFF; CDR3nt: TGTGCCAGCAGCGTATTATCTGGGGCTGCAACTAATGAAAAACTGTTTTTT
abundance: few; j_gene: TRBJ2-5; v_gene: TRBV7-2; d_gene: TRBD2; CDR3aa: CASSGERGGRETQYF; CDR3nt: TGTGCCAGCAGTGGTGAGCGGGGGGGCCGTGAGACCCAGTACTTC
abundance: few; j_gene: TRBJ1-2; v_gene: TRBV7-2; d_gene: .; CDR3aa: CASSFFGGYGYTF; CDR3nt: TGTGCCAGCAGCTTTTTCGGAGGCTATGGCTACACCTTC
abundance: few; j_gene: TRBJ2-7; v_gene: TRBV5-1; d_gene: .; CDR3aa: CASSLRVTSSYEQYF; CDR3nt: TGCGCCAGCAGCTTGCGAGTGACAAGCTCCTACGAGCAGTACTTC
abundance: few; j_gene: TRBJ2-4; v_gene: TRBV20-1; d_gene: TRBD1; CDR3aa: CSANRDRTNIQYF; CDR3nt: TGCAGTGCCAACCGGGACAGGACAAACATTCAGTACTTC
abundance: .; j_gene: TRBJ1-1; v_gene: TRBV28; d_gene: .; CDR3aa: CASTIGSMNTEAFF; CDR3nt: TGTGCCAGCACCATCGGCAGCATGAACACTGAAGCTTTCTTT
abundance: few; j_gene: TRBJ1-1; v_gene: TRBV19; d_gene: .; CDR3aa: CASKNTEAFF; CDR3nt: TGTGCCAGTAAAAACACTGAAGCTTTCTTT
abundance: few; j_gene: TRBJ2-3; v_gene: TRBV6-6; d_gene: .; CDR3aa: CASSPLACTDTQYF; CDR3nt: TGTGCCAGCAGCCCTCTTGCCTGCACAGATACGCAGTATTTT
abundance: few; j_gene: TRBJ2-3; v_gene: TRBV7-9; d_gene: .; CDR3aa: CASSPEAATQYF; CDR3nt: TGTGCCAGCAGCCCGGAGGCAGCTACGCAGTATTTT
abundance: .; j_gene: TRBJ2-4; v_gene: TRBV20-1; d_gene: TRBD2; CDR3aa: CSAGGNIQYF; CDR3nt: TGCAGTGCGGGGGGGAACATTCAGTACTTC
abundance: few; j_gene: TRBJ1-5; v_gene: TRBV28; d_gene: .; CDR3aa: CASRPGLGLVQPQHF; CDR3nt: TGTGCCAGCAGGCCAGGGCTGGGTTTGGTTCAGCCCCAGCATTTT
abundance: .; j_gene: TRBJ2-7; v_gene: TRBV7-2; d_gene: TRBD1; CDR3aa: CASSSGQGGLQYF; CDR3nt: TGTGCCAGCAGCTCCGGACAGGGAGGATTGCAGTACTTC
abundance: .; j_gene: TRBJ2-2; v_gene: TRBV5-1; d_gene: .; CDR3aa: CASSSANTGELFF; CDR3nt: TGCGCCAGCAGCTCAGCGAACACCGGGGAGCTGTTTTTT
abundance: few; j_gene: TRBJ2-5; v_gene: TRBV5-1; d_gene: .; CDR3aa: CASSELTGTSQETQYF; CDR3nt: TGCGCCAGCAGCGAGTTAACCGGGACTTCGCAAGAGACCCAGTACTTC